Reported below is one T cell receptor beta chain. Its antigen is unknown. The source of the sample is a study of T cells after yellow fever vaccination. Overall study: It was SMART-Seq v4 Ultra Low Input that prepared the fractions with low cell numbers. Study outcomes and limitations: The secondary response peaked faster, at day 5 versus 15, but was weaker.

MiXCR, run by TCRdb on the 5' RACE reads, gives a single entry per CDR3 protein. The data show approximately 510,000 distinct CDR3 sequences, 21% seen once. This CDR3 spans 16 amino acids. Germline trimming cut 0 bases from V and 2 bases from J; bases unmatched to any gene: 1. This TCR derives from a man younger than 35 who received the YFV17D yellow fever vaccine. The input for sequencing was PBMCs, taken 21 days after the first yellow fever vaccination. The chain is built from TRBV12-3 or TRBV12-4 and TRBJ2-3; 11 bases are shared with TRBD1. In DNA, the CDR3 is TGTGCCAGCAGTTTAGCGGGACAGGGGGACACAGATACGCAGTATTTT. This translates into CASSLAGQGDTDTQYF.